These T cell receptor beta chains were read from a single sample in a study of spatial heterogeneity in lung cancer. TCRdb called the 5' RACE reads again in MiXCR, with one record for every CDR3 protein. The sample records about 52,000 distinct CDR3 sequences, about 7.4% being singletons. The sequences come from PBMCs, collected at follow-up. These receptors were taken from a female donor with early-stage non-small cell lung cancer. The CDR3 runs from the conserved cysteine through the conserved F or W. The D gene is left open where the match is weak. Expanded clones get a size class; other rows say once, few or many, or leave the size out.

v_call	d_call	j_call	clone_size	cdr3_aa	cdr3_nt
TRBV11-2	TRBD1	TRBJ1-3	-	CASSRQGASGNTIYF	TGTGCCAGCAGCCGACAGGGCGCTTCTGGAAACACCATATATTTT
TRBV6-6	-	TRBJ1-2	many	CASRTDSLHTF	TGTGCCAGCAGAACGGACAGCCTCCACACCTTC
TRBV10-2	-	TRBJ1-1	many	CASSGPPNTEAFF	TGCGCCAGCAGTGGCCCTCCGAACACTGAAGCTTTCTTT
TRBV6-5	-	TRBJ1-6	-	CASRQGSSYNSPLHF	TGTGCCAGCCGTCAGGGAAGCTCCTATAATTCACCCCTCCACTTT
TRBV7-2	-	TRBJ2-5	many	CASSFAIQETQYF	TGTGCCAGCAGCTTTGCGATTCAAGAGACCCAGTACTTC
TRBV29-1	-	TRBJ2-2	many	CSVEGGQGTTGELFF	TGCAGCGTTGAAGGGGGGCAGGGTACCACCGGGGAGCTGTTTTTT
TRBV12-3/TRBV12-4	-	TRBJ2-1	many	CASGEHWGYNEQFF	TGTGCCAGCGGGGAACACTGGGGTTACAATGAGCAGTTCTTC
TRBV27	-	TRBJ2-3	many	CASSPSYRTDTQYF	TGTGCCAGCAGTCCTTCCTATCGCACAGATACGCAGTATTTT
TRBV7-8	-	TRBJ2-6	few	CASSPLVSGANVLTF	TGTGCCAGCAGCCCCTTGGTCTCTGGGGCCAACGTCCTGACTTTC
TRBV27	-	TRBJ1-1	many	CASSLDGDWNTEAFF	TGTGCCAGCAGTCTAGACGGAGACTGGAACACTGAAGCTTTCTTT
TRBV7-2	-	TRBJ2-5	many	CASSSQAGLKETQYF	TGTGCCAGCAGCTCGCAGGCGGGTTTAAAGGAGACCCAGTACTTC
TRBV5-5	-	TRBJ1-1	-	CASSRINTEAFF	TGTGCCAGCAGCCGGATTAACACTGAAGCTTTCTTT
TRBV6-2/TRBV6-3	-	TRBJ1-1	-	CASSYSRNTEAFF	TGTGCCAGCAGTTACAGCAGGAACACTGAAGCTTTCTTT
TRBV20-1	-	TRBJ1-2	many	CSARVGGYGYTF	TGCAGTGCTAGAGTGGGGGGCTATGGCTACACCTTC
TRBV18	-	TRBJ1-5	many	CASSPSPPQPQHF	TGTGCCAGCTCACCAAGCCCACCTCAGCCCCAGCATTTT
TRBV10-3	TRBD2	TRBJ2-3	many	CAISGASGGVLDTQYF	TGTGCCATCAGTGGGGCTAGCGGGGGGGTTTTAGATACGCAGTATTTT
TRBV6-5	TRBD1	TRBJ1-2	many	CASSFQGAINYGYTF	TGTGCCAGCAGTTTCCAGGGGGCGATTAACTATGGCTACACCTTC
TRBV12-3/TRBV12-4	TRBD1	TRBJ2-3	-	CASRSGTERDTQYF	TGTGCCAGCAGATCCGGGACAGAGAGGGATACGCAGTATTTT
TRBV18	-	TRBJ1-1	many	CASSLSGADTEAFF	TGTGCCAGCTCACTTTCCGGGGCGGACACTGAAGCTTTCTTT
TRBV9	TRBD1	TRBJ2-5	few	CASSAWTGSGETQYF	TGTGCCAGCAGCGCGTGGACAGGGAGTGGAGAGACCCAGTACTTC
TRBV6-5	-	TRBJ2-7	few	CASRSAGSPLRSPEQYF	TGTGCCAGCAGAAGCGCCGGGTCCCCGCTTAGATCCCCCGAGCAGTACTTC
TRBV7-8	-	TRBJ2-7	few	CASSLYLREQYF	TGTGCCAGCAGCTTATACCTCCGGGAGCAGTACTTC
TRBV27	TRBD1	TRBJ1-2	few	CATRDRGTQGGYTF	TGTGCCACCCGGGACAGGGGAACCCAGGGAGGCTACACCTTC
TRBV6-2/TRBV6-3	-	TRBJ2-7	-	CASSTHLLEQYF	TGTGCCAGCAGTACCCACCTTCTCGAGCAGTACTTC
TRBV5-1	-	TRBJ2-5	-	CASGEFEETQYF	TGCGCCAGCGGCGAATTTGAAGAGACCCAGTACTTC
TRBV20-1	-	TRBJ1-3	many	CSAWPGENTIYF	TGCAGTGCTTGGCCAGGGGAAAACACCATATATTTT
TRBV7-6	TRBD1	TRBJ1-6	many	CASSLGTGGSPLHF	TGTGCCAGCAGCTTGGGGACAGGCGGTTCACCCCTCCACTTT
TRBV20-1	TRBD2	TRBJ2-7	many	CSAAGTSGATSYEQYF	TGCAGTGCTGCCGGGACTAGCGGGGCAACCTCCTACGAGCAGTACTTC
TRBV4-3	-	TRBJ1-2	few	CASSQDEDTSPYGYTF	TGCGCCAGCAGCCAAGACGAGGACACATCTCCCTATGGCTACACCTTC
TRBV29-1	-	TRBJ2-7	-	CSVEDLLSYEQYF	TGCAGCGTTGAAGATCTGCTGTCCTACGAGCAGTACTTC
TRBV20-1	-	TRBJ2-5	few	CSARDAAGAAETQYF	TGCAGTGCTAGAGACGCGGCAGGGGCCGCGGAGACCCAGTACTTC
TRBV5-1	-	TRBJ2-6	many	CASSLDTGSGANVLTF	TGCGCCAGCAGCTTGGATACGGGCTCTGGGGCCAACGTCCTGACTTTC
TRBV28	TRBD1	TRBJ1-1	many	CASSPGQGLNTEAFF	TGTGCCAGCAGCCCGGGACAGGGTTTAAACACTGAAGCTTTCTTT
TRBV9	-	TRBJ2-5	few	CASSTRPVRYQETQYF	TGTGCCAGCAGCACCCGCCCCGTTCGGTACCAAGAGACCCAGTACTTC
TRBV30	TRBD2	TRBJ2-5	few	CAWSTSVETQYF	TGTGCCTGGAGTACTAGCGTTGAGACCCAGTACTTC
TRBV5-1	TRBD1	TRBJ1-1	many	CASSLGLIDRGRDTEAFF	TGCGCCAGCAGCTTGGGTCTAATCGACAGGGGACGAGACACTGAAGCTTTCTTT
TRBV5-1	TRBD2	TRBJ2-3	many	CASSSGTHTDTQYF	TGCGCCAGCAGCAGCGGGACGCACACAGATACGCAGTATTTT
TRBV27	-	TRBJ2-5	many	CASSSRDGQTRETQYF	TGTGCCAGCAGTTCCCGGGACGGACAGACCCGGGAGACCCAGTACTTC
TRBV4-1	-	TRBJ2-5	-	CASSQDPLNEGTQYF	TGCGCCAGCAGCCAAGATCCCCTAAACGAGGGGACCCAGTACTTC
TRBV5-1	-	TRBJ2-3	few	CASSLGDSGDTQYF	TGCGCCAGCAGCTTGGGAGACAGTGGGGATACGCAGTATTTT
TRBV12-5	-	TRBJ2-7	many	CASGLQNTYEQYF	TGTGCTAGTGGTTTGCAGAATACCTACGAGCAGTACTTC
TRBV28	-	TRBJ2-6	few	CASSPPMGANVLTF	TGTGCCAGCAGTCCCCCGATGGGGGCCAACGTCCTGACTTTC
TRBV7-9	-	TRBJ1-3	few	CASSWGGEGLSGNTIYF	TGTGCCAGCAGCTGGGGAGGAGAGGGCCTCTCTGGAAACACCATATATTTT
TRBV5-1	-	TRBJ2-5	-	CASRPGSQETQYF	TGCGCCAGCAGACCGGGCAGCCAAGAGACCCAGTACTTC
TRBV12-3/TRBV12-4	-	TRBJ2-3	many	CASSFGLALDTQYF	TGTGCCAGCAGTTTTGGGCTAGCGTTGGATACGCAGTATTTT
TRBV29-1	-	TRBJ2-2	many	CSVEGISNTGELFF	TGCAGCGTTGAAGGAATTTCGAACACCGGGGAGCTGTTTTTT
TRBV7-8	TRBD1	TRBJ1-5	few	CASSSAVRGDQPQHF	TGTGCCAGCAGCTCCGCCGTCAGGGGGGATCAGCCCCAGCATTTT
TRBV5-1	-	TRBJ1-1	many	CASSIYPTVNTEAFF	TGCGCCAGCAGCATATACCCTACGGTGAACACTGAAGCTTTCTTT
TRBV27	-	TRBJ2-5	many	CASSLGGYGTQYF	TGTGCCAGCAGTTTAGGGGGGTACGGGACCCAGTACTTC
TRBV5-1	-	TRBJ2-2	-	CASSFGDNTGELFF	TGCGCCAGCAGCTTTGGGGACAACACCGGGGAGCTGTTTTTT
TRBV6-1	-	TRBJ2-7	many	CASSGHTGTYEQYF	TGTGCCAGCAGTGGCCACACGGGGACCTACGAGCAGTACTTC